This T cell receptor (beta chain) comes out of a study of blood T cells in healthy people across ages. This clonotype was seen a few times. The antigen remains undetermined. Study-level points and caveats: Any conclusive comparison of naive versus antigen-experienced cells was prevented by using unsorted PBMCs.

A sample-barcoded 5' primer and a J-beta primer mix were used in a second PCR of about 6 to 12 cycles. TCRdb re-called the 5' RACE reads through MiXCR, storing one row per CDR3 protein. The sample has 1.5 million to 2 million distinct CDR3 sequences, 40% to 55% seen once. The study recruited healthy Caucasian donors from Russia who were aged about 6 to 90. For every donor, a draw yielded about 10 milliliters of peripheral blood. In each sample, at least 6.5 million PBMCs were isolated. CDR3 length: 14 residues. Germline V gene sequence: CDR1 DFQATT, CDR2 SNEGSKA (reference sequence). V lost 0 bases and J lost 5, with 13 bases in between.

The receptor was isolated from a woman in her 40s in good health. V usage is TRBV20-1 and J usage is TRBJ2-5; no clear D. The specimen sequenced was blood. The CDR3, as DNA: TGCAGTGCTAGAGATAACCCGTCTAGGGAGACCCAGTACTTC. Amino acids: CSARDNPSRETQYF.